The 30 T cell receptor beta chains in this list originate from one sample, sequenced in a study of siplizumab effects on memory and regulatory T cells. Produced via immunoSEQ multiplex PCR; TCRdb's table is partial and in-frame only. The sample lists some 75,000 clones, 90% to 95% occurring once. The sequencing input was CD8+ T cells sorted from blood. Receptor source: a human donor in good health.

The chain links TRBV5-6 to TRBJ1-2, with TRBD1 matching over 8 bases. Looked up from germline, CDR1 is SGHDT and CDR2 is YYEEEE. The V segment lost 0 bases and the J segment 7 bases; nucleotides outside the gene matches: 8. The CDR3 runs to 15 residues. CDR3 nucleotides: TGTGCCAGCAGCTTGGCCCCGGACAGGGTACGTGGCTACACCTTC. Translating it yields CASSLAPDRVRGYTF.

CDR3 sequence: CASSARESSYNEQFF. CDR3 in DNA: TGTGCCAGCAGTGCCCGGGAGAGCTCCTACAATGAGCAGTTCTTC. J is TRBJ2-1 and V is TRBV27, with TRBD2 as a possible D gene (6 bases). The CDR3 is 15 amino acids. The V end lost 5 bases, the J end lost 0 bases, and 11 bases lay between the germline ends. CDR1 MNHEY and CDR2 SMNVEV come from the germline V gene (reference sequence).

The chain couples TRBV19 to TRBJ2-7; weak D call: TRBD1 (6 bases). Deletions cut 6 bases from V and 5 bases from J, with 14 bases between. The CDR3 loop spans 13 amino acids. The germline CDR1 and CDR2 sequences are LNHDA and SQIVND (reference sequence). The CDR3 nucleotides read TGTGCCAGTAGCATTGACCAGGGGAACGAGCAGTACTTC. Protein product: CASSIDQGNEQYF.

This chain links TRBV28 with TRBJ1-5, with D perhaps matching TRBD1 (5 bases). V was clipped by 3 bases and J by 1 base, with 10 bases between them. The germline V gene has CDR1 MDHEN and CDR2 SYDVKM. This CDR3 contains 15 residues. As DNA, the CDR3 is TGTGCCAGCAGTTTTAGGCAGGGAAGCAATCAGCCCCAGCATTTT. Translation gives CASSFRQGSNQPQHF. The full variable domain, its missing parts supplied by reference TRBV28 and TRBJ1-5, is DVKVTQSSRYLVKRTGEKVFLECVQDMDHENMFWYRQDPGLGLRLIYFSYDVKMKEKGDIPEGYSVSREKKERFSLILESASTNQTSMYLCASSFRQGSNQPQHFGDGTRLSIL.

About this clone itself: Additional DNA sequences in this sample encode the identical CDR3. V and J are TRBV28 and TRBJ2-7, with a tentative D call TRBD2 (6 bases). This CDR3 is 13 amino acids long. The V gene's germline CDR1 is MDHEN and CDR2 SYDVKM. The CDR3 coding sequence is TGTGCTTCCGGGCGGGGCGCGTCCTACGAGCAGTACTTC. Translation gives CASGRGASYEQYF.

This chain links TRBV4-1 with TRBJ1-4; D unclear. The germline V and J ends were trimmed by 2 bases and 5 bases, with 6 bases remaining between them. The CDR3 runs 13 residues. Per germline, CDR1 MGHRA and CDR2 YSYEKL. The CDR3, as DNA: TGCGCCAGCAGCCAAATCTCGAATGAAAAACTGTTTTTT. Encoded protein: CASSQISNEKLFF.

The CDR3 DNA sequence: TGTGCCAGCAGCGATACAGTTAACTATGGCTACACCTTC. It specifies CASSDTVNYGYTF. The chain has TRBV9 and TRBJ1-2; D not resolved. The CDR3 loop spans 13 amino acids. V was trimmed by 3 bases and J by 1 base, leaving 7 bases between them. Germline V gives CDR1 SGDLS, CDR2 YYNGEE.

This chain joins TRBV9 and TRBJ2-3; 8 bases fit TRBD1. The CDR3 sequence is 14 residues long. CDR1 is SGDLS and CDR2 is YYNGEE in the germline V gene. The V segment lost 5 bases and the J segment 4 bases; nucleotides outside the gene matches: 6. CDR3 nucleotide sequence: TGTGCCAGCAGTGCCGGACAGGGTCCAGATACGCAGTATTTT. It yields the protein CASSAGQGPDTQYF.

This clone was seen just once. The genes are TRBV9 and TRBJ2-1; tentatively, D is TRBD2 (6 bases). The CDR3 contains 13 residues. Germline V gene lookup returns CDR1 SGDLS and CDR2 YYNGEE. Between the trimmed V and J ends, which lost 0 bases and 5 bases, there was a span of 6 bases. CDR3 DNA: TGTGCCAGCAGCGTAGGGGGGGACAATGAGCAGTTCTTC. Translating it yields CASSVGGDNEQFF.

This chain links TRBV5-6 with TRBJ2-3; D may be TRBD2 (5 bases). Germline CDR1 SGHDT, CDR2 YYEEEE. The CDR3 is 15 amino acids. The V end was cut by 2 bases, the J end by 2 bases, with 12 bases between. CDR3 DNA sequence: TGTGCCAGCAGCTTTGGACTGGCTCTCACAGATACGCAGTATTTT. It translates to CASSFGLALTDTQYF. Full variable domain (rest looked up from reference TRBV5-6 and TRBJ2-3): DAGVTQSPTHLIKTRGQQVTLRCSPKSGHDTVSWYQQALGQGPQFIFQYYEEEERQRGNFPDRFSGHQFPNYSSELNVNALLLGDSALYLCASSFGLALTDTQYFGPGTRLTVL.

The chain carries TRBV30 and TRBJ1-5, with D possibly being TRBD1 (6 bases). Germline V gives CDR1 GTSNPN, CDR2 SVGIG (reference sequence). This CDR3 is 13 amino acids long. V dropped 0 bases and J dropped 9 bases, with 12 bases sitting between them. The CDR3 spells CAWSVGDKGPQHF. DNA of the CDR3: TGTGCCTGGAGTGTAGGGGACAAGGGGCCCCAGCATTTT.

In nucleotides, the CDR3 is TGTGCCAGCAGTGAAGCGCGCGAGACAGGGTTAGTTCAGCCCCAGCATTTT. Protein: CASSEARETGLVQPQHF. The chain recombines TRBV2 with TRBJ1-5; TRBD1 matches 7 bases. J was trimmed by 6 bases and V by 0 bases; bases with no gene match: 11. The CDR3 contains 17 residues. From germline, CDR1 is SNHLY and CDR2 FYNNEI.

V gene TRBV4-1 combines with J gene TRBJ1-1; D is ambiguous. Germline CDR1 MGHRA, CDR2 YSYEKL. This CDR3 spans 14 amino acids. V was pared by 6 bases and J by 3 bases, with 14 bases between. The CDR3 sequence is CASRQPGGYTEAFF. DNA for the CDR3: TGCGCCAGCAGACAACCCGGCGGGTACACTGAAGCTTTCTTT.

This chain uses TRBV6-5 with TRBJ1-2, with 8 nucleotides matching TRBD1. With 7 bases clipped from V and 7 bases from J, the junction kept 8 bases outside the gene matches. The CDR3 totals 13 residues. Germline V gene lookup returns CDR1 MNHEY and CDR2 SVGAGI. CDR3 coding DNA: TGTGCCAGCACTCCGGGACAGGCGTTTGGCTACACCTTC. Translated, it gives CASTPGQAFGYTF.

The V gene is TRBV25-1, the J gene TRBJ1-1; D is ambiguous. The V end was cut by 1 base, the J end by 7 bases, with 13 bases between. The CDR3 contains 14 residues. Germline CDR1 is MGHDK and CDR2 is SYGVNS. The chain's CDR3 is CASSELGGRLEAFF. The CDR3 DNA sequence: TGTGCCAGCAGTGAATTAGGCGGACGGCTTGAAGCTTTCTTT.

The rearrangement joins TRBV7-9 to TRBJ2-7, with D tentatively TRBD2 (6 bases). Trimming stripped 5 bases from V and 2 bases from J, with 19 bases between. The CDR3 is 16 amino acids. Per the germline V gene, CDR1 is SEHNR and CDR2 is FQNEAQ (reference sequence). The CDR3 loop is CASSESSGTEAYEQYF. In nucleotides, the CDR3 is TGTGCCAGCAGCGAATCGTCCGGGACTGAGGCCTACGAGCAGTACTTC.

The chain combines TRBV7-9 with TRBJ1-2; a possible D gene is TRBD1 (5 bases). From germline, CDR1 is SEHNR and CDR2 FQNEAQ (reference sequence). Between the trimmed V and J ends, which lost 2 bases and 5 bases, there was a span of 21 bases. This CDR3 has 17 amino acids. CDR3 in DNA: TGTGCCAGCAGCTTACTGGGTCAGGGAAAACTACAGTATGGCTACACCTTC. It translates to CASSLLGQGKLQYGYTF.

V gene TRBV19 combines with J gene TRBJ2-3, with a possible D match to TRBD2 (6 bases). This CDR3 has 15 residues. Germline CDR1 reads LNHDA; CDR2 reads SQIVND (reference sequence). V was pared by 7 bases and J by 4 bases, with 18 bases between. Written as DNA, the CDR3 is TGTGCCAGTACGGGGCGGGACCGAGGGTCAGATACGCAGTATTTT. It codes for CASTGRDRGSDTQYF.

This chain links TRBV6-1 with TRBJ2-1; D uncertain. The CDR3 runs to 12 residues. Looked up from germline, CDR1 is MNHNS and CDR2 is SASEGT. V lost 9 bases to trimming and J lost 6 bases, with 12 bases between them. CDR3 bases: TGTGCCAGACTTAAGCCGGGCAATGAGCAGTTCTTC. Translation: CARLKPGNEQFF.

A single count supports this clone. As DNA, the CDR3 is TGTGCCAGCATTCTAGTAGACGGTGAGCAGTTCTTC. Its translation: CASILVDGEQFF. V usage is TRBV2 and J usage is TRBJ2-1, with D uncertain. Trimming removed 7 bases from V and 9 bases from J, with 13 bases in between. Germline loops: CDR1 SNHLY, CDR2 FYNNEI. The CDR3 sequence is 12 residues long. Full variable domain (rest looked up from reference TRBV2 and TRBJ2-1): EPEVTQTPSHQVTQMGQEVILRCVPISNHLYFYWYRQILGQKVEFLVSFYNNEISEKSEIFDDQFSVERPDGSNFTLKIRSTKLEDSAMYFCASILVDGEQFFGPGTRLTVL.

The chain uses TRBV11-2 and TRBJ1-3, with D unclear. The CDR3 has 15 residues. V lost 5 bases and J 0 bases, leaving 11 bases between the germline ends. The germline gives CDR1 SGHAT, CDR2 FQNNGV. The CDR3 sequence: CASSPLEFSGNTIYF. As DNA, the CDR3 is TGTGCCAGCAGCCCCTTGGAATTCTCTGGAAACACCATATATTTT.

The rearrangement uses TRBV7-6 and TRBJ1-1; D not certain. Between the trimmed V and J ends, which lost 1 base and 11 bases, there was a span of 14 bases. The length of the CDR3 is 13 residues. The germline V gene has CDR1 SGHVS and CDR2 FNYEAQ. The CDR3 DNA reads TGTGCCAGCAGCTTAGAGGTCTCGGACGACGCTTTCTTT. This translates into CASSLEVSDDAFF.

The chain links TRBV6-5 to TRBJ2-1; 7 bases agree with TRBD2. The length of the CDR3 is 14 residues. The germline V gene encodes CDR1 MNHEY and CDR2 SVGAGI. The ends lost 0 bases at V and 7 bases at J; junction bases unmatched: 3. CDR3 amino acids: CASSYSFGGNEQFF. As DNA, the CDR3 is TGTGCCAGCAGTTACTCCTTCGGGGGGAATGAGCAGTTCTTC.

CDR3 in amino acids: CASSPPDRMPYEQYF. For the CDR3, the DNA is TGTGCCAGCTCACCACCCGACCGTATGCCCTACGAGCAGTACTTC. The chain carries TRBV18 and TRBJ2-7; D call uncertain. The CDR3 runs to 15 residues. Germline V gene data show CDR1 as KGHSH and CDR2 as LQKENI. The ends were cut back, 0 bases at V and 2 bases at J, with 11 bases in the middle.

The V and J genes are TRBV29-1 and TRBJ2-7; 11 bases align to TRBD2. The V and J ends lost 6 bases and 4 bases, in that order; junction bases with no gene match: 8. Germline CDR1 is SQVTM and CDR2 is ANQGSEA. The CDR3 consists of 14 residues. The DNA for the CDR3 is TGCAGCGTGGGGATAGCGGGGGGGCGGTACGAGCAGTACTTC. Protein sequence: CSVGIAGGRYEQYF.

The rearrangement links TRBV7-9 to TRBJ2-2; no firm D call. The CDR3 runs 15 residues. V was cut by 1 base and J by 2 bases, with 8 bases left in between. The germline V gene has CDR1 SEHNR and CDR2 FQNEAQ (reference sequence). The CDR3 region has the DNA TGTGCCAGCAGCTTAGGCCCTGAAAACACCGGGGAGCTGTTTTTT. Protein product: CASSLGPENTGELFF.

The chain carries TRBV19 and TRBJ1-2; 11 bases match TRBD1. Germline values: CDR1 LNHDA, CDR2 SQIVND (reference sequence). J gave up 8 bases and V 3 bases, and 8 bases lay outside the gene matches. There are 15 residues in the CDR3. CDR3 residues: CASSMVGQGAWGYTF. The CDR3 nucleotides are TGTGCCAGTAGTATGGTCGGACAGGGGGCTTGGGGCTACACCTTC.

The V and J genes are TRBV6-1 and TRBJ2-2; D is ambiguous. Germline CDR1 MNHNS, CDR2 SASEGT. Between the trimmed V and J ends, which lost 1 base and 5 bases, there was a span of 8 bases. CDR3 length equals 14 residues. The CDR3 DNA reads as TGTGCCAGCAGTGAAGGTTTCGGGACCGGGGAGCTGTTTTTT. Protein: CASSEGFGTGELFF.

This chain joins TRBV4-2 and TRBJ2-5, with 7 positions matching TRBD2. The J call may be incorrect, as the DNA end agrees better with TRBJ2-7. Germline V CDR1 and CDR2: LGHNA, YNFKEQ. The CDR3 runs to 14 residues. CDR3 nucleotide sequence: TGTGCCAGCAGCCAAGAACGGGGGGAATACGAGCAGTACTTC. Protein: CASSQERGEYEQYF.

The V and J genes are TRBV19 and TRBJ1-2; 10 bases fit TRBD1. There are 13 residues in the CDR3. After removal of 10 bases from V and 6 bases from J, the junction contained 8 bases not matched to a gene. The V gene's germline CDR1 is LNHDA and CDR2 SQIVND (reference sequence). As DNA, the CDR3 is TGTGCCACAACCGCCGGGACAGGGGATGGCTACACCTTC. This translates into CATTAGTGDGYTF.